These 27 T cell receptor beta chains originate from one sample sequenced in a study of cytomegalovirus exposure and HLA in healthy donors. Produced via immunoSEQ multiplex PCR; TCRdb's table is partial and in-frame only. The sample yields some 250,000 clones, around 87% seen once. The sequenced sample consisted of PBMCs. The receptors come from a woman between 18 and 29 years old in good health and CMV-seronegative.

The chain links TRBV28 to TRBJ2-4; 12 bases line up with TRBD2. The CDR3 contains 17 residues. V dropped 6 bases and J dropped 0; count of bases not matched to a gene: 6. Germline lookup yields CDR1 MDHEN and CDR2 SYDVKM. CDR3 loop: CASSLGTSGLAKNIQYF. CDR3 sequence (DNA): TGTGCCAGCAGCCTAGGGACTAGCGGGTTAGCCAAAAACATTCAGTACTTC.

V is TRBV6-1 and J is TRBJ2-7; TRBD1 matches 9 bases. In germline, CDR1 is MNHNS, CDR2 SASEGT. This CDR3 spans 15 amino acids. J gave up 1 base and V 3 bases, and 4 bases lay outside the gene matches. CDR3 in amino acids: CASSDGTGLSYEQYF. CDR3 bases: TGTGCCAGCAGTGACGGGACAGGGCTTTCCTACGAGCAGTACTTC.

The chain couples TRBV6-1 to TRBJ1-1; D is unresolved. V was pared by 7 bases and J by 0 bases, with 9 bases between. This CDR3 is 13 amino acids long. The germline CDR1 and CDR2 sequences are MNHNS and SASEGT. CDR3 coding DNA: TGTGCCAGCACTCGAGAGATGAACACTGAAGCTTTCTTT. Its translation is CASTREMNTEAFF.

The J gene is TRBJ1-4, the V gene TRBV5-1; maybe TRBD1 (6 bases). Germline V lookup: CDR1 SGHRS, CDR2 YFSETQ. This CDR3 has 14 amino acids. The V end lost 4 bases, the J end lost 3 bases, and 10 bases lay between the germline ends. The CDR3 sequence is CASSGRGSNEKLFF. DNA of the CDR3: TGCGCCAGCAGCGGTAGGGGGTCTAATGAAAAACTGTTTTTT.

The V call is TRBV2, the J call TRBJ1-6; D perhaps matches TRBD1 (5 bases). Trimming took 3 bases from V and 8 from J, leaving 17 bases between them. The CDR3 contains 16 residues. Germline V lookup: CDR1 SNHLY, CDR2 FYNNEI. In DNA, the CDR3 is TGTGCCAGCAGTGAGCCAGGGAATATTTTTGATTCACCCCTCCACTTT. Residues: CASSEPGNIFDSPLHF.

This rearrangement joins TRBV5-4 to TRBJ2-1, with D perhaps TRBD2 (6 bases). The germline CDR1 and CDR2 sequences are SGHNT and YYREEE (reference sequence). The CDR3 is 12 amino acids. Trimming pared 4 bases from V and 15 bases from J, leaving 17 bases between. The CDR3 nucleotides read TGTGCCAGCAGCGAGACTAGTAAGGCTCCGTTCTTC. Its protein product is CASSETSKAPFF.

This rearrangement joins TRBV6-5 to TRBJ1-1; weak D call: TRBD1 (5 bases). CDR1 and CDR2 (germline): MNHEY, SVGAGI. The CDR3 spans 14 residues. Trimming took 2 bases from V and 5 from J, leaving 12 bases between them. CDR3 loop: CASSYSFGGTEAFF. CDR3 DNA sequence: TGTGCCAGCAGTTACAGTTTCGGGGGGACTGAAGCTTTCTTT.

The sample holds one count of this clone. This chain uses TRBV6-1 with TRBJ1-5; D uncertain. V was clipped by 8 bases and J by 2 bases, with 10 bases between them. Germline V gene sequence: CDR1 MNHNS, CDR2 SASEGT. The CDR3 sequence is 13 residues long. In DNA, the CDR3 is TGTGCCAGCGTTCGAGGCGGCAATCAGCCCCAGCATTTT. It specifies CASVRGGNQPQHF.

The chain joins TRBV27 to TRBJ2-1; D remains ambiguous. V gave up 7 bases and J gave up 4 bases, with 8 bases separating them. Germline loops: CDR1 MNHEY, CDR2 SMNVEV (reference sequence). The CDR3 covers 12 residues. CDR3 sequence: CASTGQYNEQFF. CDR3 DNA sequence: TGTGCCAGCACGGGTCAGTACAATGAGCAGTTCTTC.

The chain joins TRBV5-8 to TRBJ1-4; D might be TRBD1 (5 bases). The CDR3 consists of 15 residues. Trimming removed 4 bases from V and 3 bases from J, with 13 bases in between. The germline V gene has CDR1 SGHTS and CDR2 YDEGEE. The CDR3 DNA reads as TGTGCCAGCAGCCAGTTCCGGGGGGCTAATGAAAAACTGTTTTTT. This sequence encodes CASSQFRGANEKLFF.

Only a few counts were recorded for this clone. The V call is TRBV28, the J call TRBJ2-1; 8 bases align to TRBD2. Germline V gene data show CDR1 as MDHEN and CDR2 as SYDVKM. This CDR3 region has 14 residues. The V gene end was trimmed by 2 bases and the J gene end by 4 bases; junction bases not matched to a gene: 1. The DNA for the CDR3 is TGTGCCAGCAGTTTAGCGGGGGGTTACAATGAGCAGTTCTTC. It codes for CASSLAGGYNEQFF.

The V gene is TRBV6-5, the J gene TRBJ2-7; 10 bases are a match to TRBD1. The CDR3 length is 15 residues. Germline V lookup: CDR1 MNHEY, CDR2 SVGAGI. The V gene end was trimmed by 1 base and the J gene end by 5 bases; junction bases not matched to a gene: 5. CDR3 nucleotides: TGTGCCAGCAGTTACTGGACAGGGGGATCAAACGAGCAGTACTTC. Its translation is CASSYWTGGSNEQYF.

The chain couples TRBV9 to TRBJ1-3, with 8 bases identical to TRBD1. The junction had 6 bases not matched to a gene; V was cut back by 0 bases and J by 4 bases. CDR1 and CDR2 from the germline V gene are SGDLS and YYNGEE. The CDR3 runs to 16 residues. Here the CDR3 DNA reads TGTGCCAGCAGCGTAGCAACAGGGGGGACGGGAAACACCATATATTTT. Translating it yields CASSVATGGTGNTIYF.

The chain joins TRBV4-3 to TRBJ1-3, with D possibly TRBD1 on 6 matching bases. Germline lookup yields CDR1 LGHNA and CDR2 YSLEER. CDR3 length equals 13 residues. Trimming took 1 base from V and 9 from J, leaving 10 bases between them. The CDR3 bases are TGCGCCAGCAGCCAAGTAACAGGGTTCACCATATATTTT. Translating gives CASSQVTGFTIYF.

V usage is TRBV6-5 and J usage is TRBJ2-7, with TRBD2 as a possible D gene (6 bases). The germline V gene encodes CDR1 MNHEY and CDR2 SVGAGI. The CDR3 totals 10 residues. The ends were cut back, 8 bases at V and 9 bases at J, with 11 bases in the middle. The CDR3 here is CASPKRVQYV. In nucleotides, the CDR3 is TGTGCCAGCCCCAAGCGGGTGCAGTACGTC.

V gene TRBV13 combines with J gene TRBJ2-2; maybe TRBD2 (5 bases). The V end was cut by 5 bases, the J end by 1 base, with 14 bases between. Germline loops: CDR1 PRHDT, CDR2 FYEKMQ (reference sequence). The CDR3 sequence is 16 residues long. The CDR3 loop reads CASSHAGDGNTGELFF. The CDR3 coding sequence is TGTGCCAGCAGCCACGCGGGTGACGGGAACACCGGGGAGCTGTTTTTT.

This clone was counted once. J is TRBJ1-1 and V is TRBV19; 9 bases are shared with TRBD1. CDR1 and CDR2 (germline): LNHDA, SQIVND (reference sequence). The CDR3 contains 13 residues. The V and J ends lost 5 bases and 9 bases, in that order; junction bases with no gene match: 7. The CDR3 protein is CASSHRDREKAFF. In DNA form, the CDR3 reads TGTGCCAGTAGTCACCGGGACAGGGAAAAAGCTTTCTTT.

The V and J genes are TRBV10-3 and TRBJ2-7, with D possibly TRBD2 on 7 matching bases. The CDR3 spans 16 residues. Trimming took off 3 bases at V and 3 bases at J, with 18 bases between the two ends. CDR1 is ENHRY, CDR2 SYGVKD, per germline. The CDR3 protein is CAISEGEGVRGYEQYF. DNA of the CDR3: TGTGCCATCAGTGAAGGGGAGGGGGTCCGGGGCTACGAGCAGTACTTC.

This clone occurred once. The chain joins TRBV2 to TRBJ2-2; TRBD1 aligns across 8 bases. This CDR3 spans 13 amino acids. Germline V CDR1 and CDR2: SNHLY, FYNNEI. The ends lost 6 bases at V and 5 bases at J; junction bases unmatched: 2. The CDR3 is CASRQGGTGELFF. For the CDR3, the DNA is TGTGCCAGCAGACAGGGGGGTACCGGGGAGCTGTTTTTT.

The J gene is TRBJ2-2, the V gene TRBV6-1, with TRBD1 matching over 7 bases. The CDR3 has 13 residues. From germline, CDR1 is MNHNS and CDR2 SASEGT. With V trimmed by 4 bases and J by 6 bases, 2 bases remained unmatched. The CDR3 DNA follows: TGTGCCAGCAGTGGACAGGGCGCCGGGGAGCTGTTTTTT. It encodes CASSGQGAGELFF.

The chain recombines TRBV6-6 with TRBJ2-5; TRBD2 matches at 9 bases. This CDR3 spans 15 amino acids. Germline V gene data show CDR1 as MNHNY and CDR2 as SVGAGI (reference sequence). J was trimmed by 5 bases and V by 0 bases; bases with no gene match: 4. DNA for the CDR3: TGTGCCAGCAGTTACTCGGGACTAGCTCACGAGACCCAGTACTTC. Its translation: CASSYSGLAHETQYF.

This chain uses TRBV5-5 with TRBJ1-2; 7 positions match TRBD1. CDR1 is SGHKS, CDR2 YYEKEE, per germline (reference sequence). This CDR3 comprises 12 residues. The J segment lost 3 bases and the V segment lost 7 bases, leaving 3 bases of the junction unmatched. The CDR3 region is CASHDRDYGYTF. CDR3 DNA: TGTGCCAGCCATGACAGGGACTATGGCTACACCTTC.

The DNA for the CDR3 is TGTGCCAGCAGCTTGAGCGGGGGGGCCGTCTACGAGCAGTACGTC. Its protein is CASSLSGGAVYEQYV. The rearrangement uses TRBV7-9 and TRBJ2-7, with 10 bases identical to TRBD2. Per the germline V gene, CDR1 is SEHNR and CDR2 is FQNEAQ (reference sequence). The CDR3 extends over 15 amino acids. The J segment lost 3 bases and the V segment lost 3 bases, leaving 5 bases of the junction unmatched.

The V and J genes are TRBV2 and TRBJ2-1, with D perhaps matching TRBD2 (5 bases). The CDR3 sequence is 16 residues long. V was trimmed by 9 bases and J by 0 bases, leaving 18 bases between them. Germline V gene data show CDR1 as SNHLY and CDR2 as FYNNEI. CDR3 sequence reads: CARRTTRGSSYNEQFF. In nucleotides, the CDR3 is TGTGCCAGGAGAACGACCCGGGGAAGCTCCTACAATGAGCAGTTCTTC.

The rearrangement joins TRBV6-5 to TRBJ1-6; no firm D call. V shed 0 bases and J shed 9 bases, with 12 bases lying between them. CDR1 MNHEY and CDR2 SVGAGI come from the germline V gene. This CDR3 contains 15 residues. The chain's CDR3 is CASSYSTYISSPLHF. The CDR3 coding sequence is TGTGCCAGCAGTTACTCGACATATATCTCTTCACCCCTCCACTTT.

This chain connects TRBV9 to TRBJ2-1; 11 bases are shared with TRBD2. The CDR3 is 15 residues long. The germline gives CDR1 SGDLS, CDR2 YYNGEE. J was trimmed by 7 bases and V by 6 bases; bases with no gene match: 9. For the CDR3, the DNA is TGTGCCAGCACCCCACTAGCGGGGGCCTTAAATGAGCAGTTCTTC. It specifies CASTPLAGALNEQFF.

The chain's CDR3 is CATSTNTGGYNSPLHF. The CDR3 region has the DNA TGTGCCACCAGTACGAACACAGGGGGATACAATTCACCCCTCCACTTT. V usage is TRBV15 and J usage is TRBJ1-6; 8 nucleotides agree with TRBD1. V lost 6 bases to trimming and J lost 7 bases; unmatched junction nucleotides: 11. From germline, CDR1 is LNHNV and CDR2 YYDKDF (reference sequence). This CDR3 region has 16 residues.